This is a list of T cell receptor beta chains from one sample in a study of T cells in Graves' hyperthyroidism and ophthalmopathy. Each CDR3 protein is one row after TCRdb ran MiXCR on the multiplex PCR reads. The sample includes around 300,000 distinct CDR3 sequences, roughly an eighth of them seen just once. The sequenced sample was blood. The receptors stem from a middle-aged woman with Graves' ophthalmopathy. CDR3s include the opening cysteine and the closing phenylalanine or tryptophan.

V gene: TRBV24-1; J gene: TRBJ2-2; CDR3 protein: CATSDPPGNSNTGELFF
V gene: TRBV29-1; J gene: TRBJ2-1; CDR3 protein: CSAATSGRSSEQFF
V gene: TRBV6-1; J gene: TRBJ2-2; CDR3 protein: CATARDGELFF
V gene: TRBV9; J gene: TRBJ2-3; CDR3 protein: CASSVGPGSLPSTDTQYF
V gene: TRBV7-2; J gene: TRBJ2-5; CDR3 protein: CASSRRGGAHIQETQYF
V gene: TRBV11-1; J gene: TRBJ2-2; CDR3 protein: CASSLDGYTGELFF
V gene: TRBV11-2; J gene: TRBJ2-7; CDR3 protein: CASSPRGTSGSDLNEQYF
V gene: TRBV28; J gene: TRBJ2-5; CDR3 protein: CASSPPPQETQYF
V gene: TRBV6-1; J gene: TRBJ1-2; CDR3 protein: CASSAEGGYGYTF
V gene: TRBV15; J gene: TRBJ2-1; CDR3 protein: CATSILQGVNNEQFF
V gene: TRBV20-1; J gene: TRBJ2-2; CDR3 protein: CSASGGGLYLTGELFF
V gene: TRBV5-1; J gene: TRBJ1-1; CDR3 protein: CASSLVQGGTEAFF
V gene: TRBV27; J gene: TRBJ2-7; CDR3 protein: CASSALGLAGDIYEQYF
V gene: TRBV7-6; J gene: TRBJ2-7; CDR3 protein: CASRPLAGGGYEQYF
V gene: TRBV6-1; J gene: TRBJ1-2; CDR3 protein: CASSELPRRSGYTF
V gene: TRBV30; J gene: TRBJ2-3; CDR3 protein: CAWRSWAVADTQYF
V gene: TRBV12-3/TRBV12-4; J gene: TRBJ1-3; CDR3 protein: CASRLHGVPSGNTIYF
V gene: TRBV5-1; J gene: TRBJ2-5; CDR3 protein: CASSGTWTSGGQETQYF
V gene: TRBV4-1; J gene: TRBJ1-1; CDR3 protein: CASSRGTNTEAFF
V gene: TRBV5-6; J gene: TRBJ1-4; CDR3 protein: CASSLMNDWDEKLFF
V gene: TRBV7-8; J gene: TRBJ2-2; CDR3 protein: CASSLQTGENTGELFF
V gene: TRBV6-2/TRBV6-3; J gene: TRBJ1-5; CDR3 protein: CASRNRDRGSVGQPQHF
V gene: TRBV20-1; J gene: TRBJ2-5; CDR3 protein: CSAQLRDSSQETQYF